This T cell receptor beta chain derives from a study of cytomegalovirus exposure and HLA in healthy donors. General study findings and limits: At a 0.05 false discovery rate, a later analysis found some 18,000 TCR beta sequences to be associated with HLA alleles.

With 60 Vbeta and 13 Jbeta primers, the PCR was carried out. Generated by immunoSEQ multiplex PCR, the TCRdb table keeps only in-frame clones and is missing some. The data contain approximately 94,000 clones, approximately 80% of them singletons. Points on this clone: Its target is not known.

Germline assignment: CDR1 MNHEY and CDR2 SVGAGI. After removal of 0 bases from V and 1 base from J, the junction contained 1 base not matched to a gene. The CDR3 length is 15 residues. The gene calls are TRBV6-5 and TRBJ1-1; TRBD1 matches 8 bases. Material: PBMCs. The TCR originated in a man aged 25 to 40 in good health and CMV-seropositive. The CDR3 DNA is TGTGCCAGCAGTTACTCCGGGACAGGGAACACTGAAGCTTTCTTT. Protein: CASSYSGTGNTEAFF.